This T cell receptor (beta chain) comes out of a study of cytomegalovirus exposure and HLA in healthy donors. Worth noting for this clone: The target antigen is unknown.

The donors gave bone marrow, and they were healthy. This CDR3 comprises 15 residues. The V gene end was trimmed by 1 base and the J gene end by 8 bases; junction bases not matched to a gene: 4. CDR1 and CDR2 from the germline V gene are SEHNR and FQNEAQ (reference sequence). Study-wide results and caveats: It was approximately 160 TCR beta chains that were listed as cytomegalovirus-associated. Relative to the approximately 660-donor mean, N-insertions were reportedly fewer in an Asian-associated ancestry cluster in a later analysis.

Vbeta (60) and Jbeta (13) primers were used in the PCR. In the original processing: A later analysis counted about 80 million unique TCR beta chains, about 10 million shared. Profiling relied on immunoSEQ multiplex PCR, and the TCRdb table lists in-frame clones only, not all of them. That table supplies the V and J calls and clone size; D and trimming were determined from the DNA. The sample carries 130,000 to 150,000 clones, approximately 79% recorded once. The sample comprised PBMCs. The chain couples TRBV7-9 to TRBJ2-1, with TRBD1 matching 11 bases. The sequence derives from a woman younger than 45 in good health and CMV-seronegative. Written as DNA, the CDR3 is TGTGCCAGCAGCTTAGGGGACAGGGGGGGCCATGAGCAGTTCTTC. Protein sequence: CASSLGDRGGHEQFF.